Below, 5 T cell receptor beta chains from the same sample are listed, as sequenced in a study of blood T cells in healthy people across ages. Alongside a J-beta primer mix, a sample-barcoded 5' primer served in a second PCR lasting roughly 6 to 11 cycles. TCRdb redid the calling of the 5' RACE reads with MiXCR, one entry per CDR3 protein. This table has some 1,000,000 distinct CDR3 sequences, 25% appearing once. The sample was also linked to a second study, of T cells of mothers and their children.

The sequenced material came from blood. The receptors were sampled from a girl aged 2-10 years in good health.

V is TRBV12-5 and J is TRBJ2-1; tentatively, D is TRBD2 (5 bases). The CDR3 totals 12 residues. Deletions cut 4 bases from V and 9 bases from J, with 10 bases between. The germline CDR1 and CDR2 sequences are LGHNT and FRNRAP. This chain's CDR3 is CASGSLSGEQFF. CDR3 bases: TGTGCTAGTGGTTCCCTGAGCGGTGAGCAGTTCTTC.

This clonotype was observed a handful of times. The J gene is TRBJ2-1, the V gene TRBV12-3 or TRBV12-4; TRBD1 agrees at 7 bases. The J call is doubtful: the DNA matches TRBJ2-5 better. The length of the CDR3 is 14 residues. CDR3 in amino acids: CASRQGQTEETQYF. The CDR3 DNA reads TGTGCCAGCAGGCAGGGACAGACCGAAGAGACCCAGTACTTC.

The chain links TRBV2 to TRBJ2-1; no clear D gene. The CDR3 totals 12 residues. V was clipped by 3 bases and J by 9 bases, with 9 bases between them. CDR1 is SNHLY and CDR2 is FYNNEI in the germline V gene. DNA of the CDR3: TGTGCCAGCAGTGATTCGCCGGGTGAGCAGTTCTTC. Translation gives CASSDSPGEQFF.

This chain connects TRBV29-1 to TRBJ2-7; 7 positions agree with TRBD2. The CDR3 loop spans 15 amino acids. The ends lost 1 base at V and 0 bases at J; junction bases unmatched: 6. Per the germline V gene, CDR1 is SQVTM and CDR2 is ANQGSEA. CDR3 in amino acids: CSVEGLAPSSYEQYF. CDR3 nucleotides: TGCAGCGTTGAAGGACTAGCCCCGAGCTCCTACGAGCAGTACTTC.

This clonotype turned up a few times. The rearrangement links TRBV9 to TRBJ2-5; TRBD2 agrees at 9 bases. The trim removed 5 bases at V and 5 bases at J, leaving 4 bases unmatched. The CDR3 is made up of 13 amino acids. Germline CDR1 reads SGDLS; CDR2 reads YYNGEE. The CDR3 loop is CASRAAGGETQYF. Here the CDR3 DNA reads TGTGCCAGCAGAGCTGCGGGGGGGGAGACCCAGTACTTC.